The 30 T cell receptor beta chains reported below all come from one sample, sequenced in a study of technical replicates of blood from four donors. The protocol was immunoSEQ multiplex PCR, while the TCRdb copy is restricted to in-frame clones and leaves out a portion. Counted here are 65,000 to 80,000 clones, around 96% occurring once; the ten biggest clones make up roughly 0.35%. Sequencing was performed on T cells isolated from PBMCs. The receptor source for this set is a human donor in good health.

V usage is TRBV6-6 and J usage is TRBJ1-5; a possible D gene is TRBD1 (5 bases). The germline V and J ends were trimmed by 7 bases and 4 bases, with 11 bases remaining between them. CDR3 length: 13 amino acids. Germline lookup yields CDR1 MNHNY and CDR2 SVGAGI (reference sequence). The CDR3 coding sequence is TGTGCCAGCACGCCTCCAGGGAATCAGCCCCAGCATTTT. Residues: CASTPPGNQPQHF.

The chain employs TRBV9 and TRBJ2-7; no firm D call. V lost 0 bases and J 2 bases, leaving 9 bases between the germline ends. Germline CDR1 reads SGDLS; CDR2 reads YYNGEE. The CDR3 has 14 residues. The CDR3 loop is CASSVGGSTYEQYF. In nucleotides, the CDR3 is TGTGCCAGCAGCGTAGGAGGCTCGACCTACGAGCAGTACTTC.

This sequence joins TRBV27 and TRBJ2-5; 10 nucleotides match TRBD1. The CDR3 sequence is 18 residues long. In germline, CDR1 is MNHEY, CDR2 SMNVEV (reference sequence). The junction had 20 bases not matched to a gene; V was cut back by 4 bases and J by 9 bases. CDR3 bases: TGTGCCAGCAGTTCTTACCTCTATAGACAGGGGGCGAATAGGGCCCAGTACTTC. Encoded protein: CASSSYLYRQGANRAQYF.

The gene calls are TRBV4-1 and TRBJ2-1; D ambiguous. This CDR3 has 14 amino acids. The germline CDR1 and CDR2 sequences are MGHRA and YSYEKL. Deletions cut 1 base from V and 10 bases from J, with 14 bases between. The CDR3 nucleotides read TGCGCCAGCAGCCAAGTCCTACTCCCCGGGGAGCAGTTCTTC. It translates to CASSQVLLPGEQFF.

The chain employs TRBV28 and TRBJ2-1; D possibly corresponds to TRBD2 (6 bases). The V gene lost 2 bases and the J gene lost 3 bases, with 8 bases spanning the gap. The germline CDR1 and CDR2 sequences are MDHEN and SYDVKM. The CDR3 has 14 residues. CDR3 nucleotides: TGTGCCAGCAGTTTAGCGGGAAACTACAATGAGCAGTTCTTC. It yields the protein CASSLAGNYNEQFF.

The chain links TRBV6-1 to TRBJ2-7; 7 bases are a match to TRBD1. This CDR3 has 17 residues. CDR1 and CDR2 (germline): MNHNS, SASEGT. The V segment lost 1 base and the J segment 4 bases; nucleotides outside the gene matches: 13. The CDR3 DNA reads TGTGCCAGCAGTGAAGAAGCGATTGGGACAGTTATTTACGAGCAGTACTTC. Translating it yields CASSEEAIGTVIYEQYF.

The chain is built from TRBV30 and TRBJ2-7; 7 bases line up with TRBD1. The CDR3 loop spans 11 amino acids. The V gene's germline CDR1 is GTSNPN and CDR2 SVGIG (reference sequence). V trimming: 7 bases; J trimming: 2 bases; junction bases outside the gene matches: 2. The CDR3 nucleotides are TGTGCCTCAGGGACAGCCTACGAGCAGTACTTC. The encoded protein is CASGTAYEQYF.

The chain joins TRBV10-3 to TRBJ1-1; 7 bases agree with TRBD1. V shed 4 bases, J shed 1 base, and the junction held 9 bases outside the gene matches. This CDR3 is built from 16 residues. Germline-derived CDR1 and CDR2 are ENHRY and SYGVKD. The CDR3 DNA reads TGTGCCATCAGTGCGTCTCCCGGGACAGAGAACACTGAAGCTTTCTTT. Translated, it gives CAISASPGTENTEAFF.

A single count supports this clone. The chain recombines TRBV6-6 with TRBJ1-1; D not certain. Trimming pared 6 bases from V and 4 bases from J, leaving 15 bases between. CDR1 and CDR2 from the germline V gene are MNHNY and SVGAGI (reference sequence). The CDR3 has 14 residues. The CDR3 bases are TGTGCCAGCAGCCTAGCCGTTGGTGCCACTGAAGCTTTCTTT. It yields the protein CASSLAVGATEAFF.

This sequence joins TRBV4-3 and TRBJ2-1; 9 nucleotides match TRBD2. Germline CDR1 LGHNA, CDR2 YSLEER. The CDR3 contains 19 residues. V lost 4 bases to trimming and J lost 2 bases; unmatched junction nucleotides: 15. The CDR3 nucleotides read TGCGCCAGCAGCCCCACGTTAAGCCTCCTAGCGGGAACCTACAATGAGCAGTTCTTC. Amino acid sequence: CASSPTLSLLAGTYNEQFF.

V gene TRBV19 combines with J gene TRBJ2-1; 7 nucleotides match TRBD2. V gave up 5 bases and J gave up 9 bases; unmatched junction bases: 4. Germline V CDR1 and CDR2: LNHDA, SQIVND (reference sequence). There are 12 residues in the CDR3. CDR3 DNA sequence: TGTGCCAGTAGTTGGGGGGGTAGTGAGCAGTTCTTC. Protein: CASSWGGSEQFF.

The V gene is TRBV5-4, the J gene TRBJ2-2; tentative D call: TRBD2 (7 bases). Looked up from germline, CDR1 is SGHNT and CDR2 is YYREEE (reference sequence). The germline V and J ends were trimmed by 1 base and 7 bases, with 14 bases remaining between them. This CDR3 comprises 15 residues. The CDR3 DNA sequence: TGTGCCAGCAGCTTGCGGGGGGCTGTCGGCGGGGAGCTGTTTTTT. This encodes CASSLRGAVGGELFF.

The chain uses TRBV10-3 and TRBJ1-1; D unclear. Germline V gene lookup returns CDR1 ENHRY and CDR2 SYGVKD. The CDR3 spans 14 residues. Trimming took off 0 bases at V and 5 bases at J, with 10 bases between the two ends. The CDR3 DNA sequence: TGTGCCATCAGTGAGTCGACATCATGGACTGAAGCTTTCTTT. This sequence encodes CAISESTSWTEAFF.

The chain is built from TRBV6-5 and TRBJ2-5; D perhaps matches TRBD2 (5 bases). This CDR3 comprises 16 residues. Trimming left V 4 bases short and J 6 bases short, with 21 bases between. Germline V CDR1 and CDR2: MNHEY, SVGAGI. CDR3 bases: TGTGCCAGCAGTTTGTCCCTCGCGGGTGGTTTAAAGACCCAGTACTTC. Its protein is CASSLSLAGGLKTQYF.

The chain joins TRBV11-2 to TRBJ2-1; TRBD2 is a possible D gene (6 bases). Between the trimmed V and J ends, which lost 3 bases and 0 bases, there was a span of 15 bases. The CDR3 totals 17 residues. Germline loops: CDR1 SGHAT, CDR2 FQNNGV. Here the CDR3 reads CASSFRELAHSYNEQFF. CDR3 nucleotides: TGTGCCAGCAGCTTCCGGGAGCTAGCGCACTCCTACAATGAGCAGTTCTTC.

This chain joins TRBV28 and TRBJ1-2, with TRBD1 matching over 9 bases. After removal of 2 bases from V and 1 base from J, the junction contained 8 bases not matched to a gene. Per the germline V gene, CDR1 is MDHEN and CDR2 is SYDVKM. The CDR3 has 17 amino acids. The DNA of the CDR3 is TGTGCCAGCAGTTTAGCCGGGACAGGGAAGTTTAACTATGGCTACACCTTC. Translated, it gives CASSLAGTGKFNYGYTF.

CDR3 coding DNA: TGCAGTGCTAGAGATAGGGGGCAGGGGTACTTC. It is translated as CSARDRGQGYF. The rearrangement joins TRBV20-1 to TRBJ2-7; 7 bases are shared with TRBD1. Trimming removed 0 bases from V and 12 bases from J; junction bases left unmatched: 5. Germline CDR1 reads DFQATT; CDR2 reads SNEGSKA (reference sequence). The CDR3 runs to 11 residues.

The chain uses TRBV6-6 and TRBJ1-1, with D tentatively TRBD1 (5 bases). Germline V gives CDR1 MNHNY, CDR2 SVGAGI (reference sequence). The CDR3 loop spans 14 amino acids. V dropped 2 bases and J dropped 1 base, with 8 bases sitting between them. The CDR3 DNA follows: TGTGCCAGCAGTTACGCCAGGGAGAACACTGAAGCTTTCTTT. It is translated as CASSYARENTEAFF.

The chain has TRBV4-1 and TRBJ2-5, with D possibly TRBD1 on 5 matching bases. The ends were cut back, 2 bases at V and 5 bases at J, with 12 bases in the middle. The CDR3 sequence is 14 residues long. In germline, CDR1 is MGHRA, CDR2 YSYEKL. Written as DNA, the CDR3 is TGCGCCAGCAGCCAATCGGTTCCAGGGGAGACCCAGTACTTC. Encoded protein: CASSQSVPGETQYF.

The V gene is TRBV5-4, the J gene TRBJ2-7, with D maybe TRBD2 (6 bases). Trimming pared 0 bases from V and 2 bases from J, leaving 9 bases between. The germline gives CDR1 SGHNT, CDR2 YYREEE (reference sequence). The CDR3 length is 14 residues. The CDR3 DNA reads as TGTGCCAGCAGCTTGGAGGCTAGCGCCTACGAGCAGTACTTC. Amino acid sequence: CASSLEASAYEQYF.

V and J are TRBV20-1 and TRBJ1-2; D perhaps matches TRBD1 (5 bases). There are 11 residues in the CDR3. The V gene lost 2 bases and the J gene lost 10 bases, with 11 bases spanning the gap. Germline assignment: CDR1 DFQATT and CDR2 SNEGSKA (reference sequence). This CDR3 is CSARQGGLYTF. The CDR3 region has the DNA TGCAGTGCTAGACAGGGAGGGCTCTACACCTTC.

J is TRBJ2-7 and V is TRBV6-5, with a possible D match to TRBD1 (6 bases). Germline-derived CDR1 and CDR2 are MNHEY and SVGAGI. Deletions cut 0 bases from V and 5 bases from J, with 11 bases between. The CDR3 is 14 residues long. CDR3 nucleotides: TGTGCCAGCAGTTACTCGGGGGCGCAGGACGAGCAGTACTTC. This gives the protein CASSYSGAQDEQYF.

The CDR3 is CASSFTSGSQEQFF. The DNA of the CDR3 is TGTGCCAGCAGCTTCACTAGCGGGAGTCAAGAGCAGTTCTTC. This chain joins TRBV7-9 and TRBJ2-1; 11 bases are shared with TRBD2. V gave up 3 bases and J gave up 10 bases; unmatched junction bases: 5. This CDR3 spans 14 amino acids. Germline CDR1 and CDR2: SEHNR and FQNEAQ (reference sequence).

This clone was seen once. This rearrangement joins TRBV7-9 to TRBJ1-5; D call uncertain. Germline CDR1 reads SEHNR; CDR2 reads FQNEAQ (reference sequence). Trimming left V 1 base short and J 3 bases short, with 7 bases between. This CDR3 contains 14 residues. The CDR3 DNA is TGTGCCAGCAGCTTAGGAGGTCTCAATCAGCCCCAGCATTTT. It codes for CASSLGGLNQPQHF.

V usage is TRBV6-5 and J usage is TRBJ1-2; D perhaps matches TRBD1 (6 bases). Germline lookup yields CDR1 MNHEY and CDR2 SVGAGI. Deletions cut 6 bases from V and 2 bases from J, with 13 bases between. The CDR3 runs 14 residues. The CDR3 region is CASSRTARNYGYTF. Written as DNA, the CDR3 is TGTGCCAGCAGCAGGACAGCTAGAAACTATGGCTACACCTTC.

The V and J genes are TRBV5-4 and TRBJ2-5, with D unresolved. The CDR3 has 13 residues. Between the trimmed V and J ends, which lost 0 bases and 1 base, there was a span of 4 bases. Germline V gene sequence: CDR1 SGHNT, CDR2 YYREEE (reference sequence). CDR3 bases: TGTGCCAGCAGCTTGGTATCCCAAGAGACCCAGTACTTC. This gives the protein CASSLVSQETQYF.

The gene calls are TRBV19 and TRBJ1-5, with D perhaps matching TRBD1 (6 bases). The length of the CDR3 is 16 residues. Per the germline V gene, CDR1 is LNHDA and CDR2 is SQIVND (reference sequence). The V gene lost 5 bases and the J gene lost 1 base, with 15 bases spanning the gap. The CDR3 protein is CASSAVGGGSNQPQHF. In DNA, the CDR3 is TGTGCCAGTAGTGCTGTAGGGGGGGGAAGCAATCAGCCCCAGCATTTT.

The chain couples TRBV9 to TRBJ1-4, with a tentative D call TRBD1 (6 bases). Trimming stripped 4 bases from V and 2 bases from J, with 15 bases between. This CDR3 has 16 amino acids. Germline assignment: CDR1 SGDLS and CDR2 YYNGEE. The CDR3 DNA follows: TGTGCCAGCAGCCCTTGGGGGGGGCCCACTAATGAAAAACTGTTTTTT. It specifies CASSPWGGPTNEKLFF.

The chain combines TRBV27 with TRBJ2-7; 13 positions match TRBD2. With V trimmed by 5 bases and J by 1 base, 5 bases remained unmatched. From germline, CDR1 is MNHEY and CDR2 SMNVEV (reference sequence). The CDR3 length is 16 residues. The CDR3 region is CASSPRTSGGSYEQYF. CDR3 coding DNA: TGTGCCAGCAGTCCCCGGACTAGCGGGGGATCCTACGAGCAGTACTTC.

The V gene is TRBV18, the J gene TRBJ2-7, with 8 bases that match TRBD2. Germline values: CDR1 KGHSH, CDR2 LQKENI. V gave up 1 base and J gave up 4 bases; unmatched junction bases: 15. CDR3 length: 18 residues. CDR3: CASSPLPQGSREVYEQYF. The DNA of the CDR3 is TGTGCCAGCTCACCACTTCCACAGGGCTCGCGGGAGGTGTACGAGCAGTACTTC.